What follows describes a single T cell receptor beta chain. The target antigen is unknown. Germline CDR1 and CDR2: SGHDT and YYEEEE. The CDR3 consists of 14 residues. The sample originates from a study of cytomegalovirus exposure and HLA in healthy donors. Study as a whole: Sequencing of around 200 million T cells in an earlier analysis found under 120 million unique TCR beta sequences. Whole-study findings and limits: Three chains linked to CMV were shown in vitro to be specific for CMV antigens. Cytomegalovirus-associated TCR beta chains were listed, numbering some 180.

Healthy bone marrow donors made up the cohort. The primer mix had 60 Vbeta and 13 Jbeta primers. Measured with immunoSEQ multiplex PCR; TCRdb has only the in-frame clones, and not every one. Among about 130,000 clones listed, 80% were seen once. The chain recombines TRBV5-6 with TRBJ2-5; tentative D call: TRBD2 (6 bases). The J call may be faulty, since TRBJ2-7 better matches the DNA end. This sequence was found in a man aged 30 to 45 in good health and CMV-seronegative. Input material: PBMCs. CDR3 coding DNA: TGTGCCAGCAGCTTCGTCGGGGGAACCTACGAGCAGTACTTC. This codes for CASSFVGGTYEQYF.